The entry below describes one TCR beta chain. The data are from a study of blood T cell repertoires in COVID-19. Trimming cost V 10 bases and J 6 bases, with 22 bases left between them. The CDR3 is made up of 15 amino acids. Germline assignment: CDR1 MNHEY and CDR2 SVGAGI. Generated by immunoSEQ multiplex PCR, the TCRdb table keeps only in-frame clones and is missing some. The data show under 300,000 clones, approximately 86% seen once. Sequencing used PBMCs or T cells enriched from blood (not recorded which). This rearrangement joins TRBV6-5 to TRBJ2-1; D is possibly TRBD1 (6 bases). The receptor comes from a woman in her twenties or thirties with acute COVID-19. Written as DNA, the CDR3 is TGTGCCACCTCGGGAAGGGGGTACTTGGGCAATGAGCAGTTCTTC. Protein sequence: CATSGRGYLGNEQFF.